Listed here are 17 T cell receptor beta chains from one sample, sequenced in a study of cytomegalovirus exposure and HLA in healthy donors. The method was immunoSEQ multiplex PCR; TCRdb's version includes in-frame clones alone and lacks a portion of them. The sample has some 120,000 clones, around 95% seen once. Material for sequencing was PBMCs. The receptors here all came from a man aged 18 to 35 in good health and CMV-seronegative.

The chain has TRBV9 and TRBJ2-1; TRBD1 matches 10 bases. Germline CDR1 and CDR2: SGDLS and YYNGEE. Trimming cost V 4 bases and J 8 bases; bases outside gene matches: 15. The CDR3 has 17 residues. The CDR3 spells CASSPSEGDRGSDEQFF. The CDR3 nucleotides are TGTGCCAGCAGCCCCTCTGAGGGGGACAGGGGCAGTGATGAGCAGTTCTTC.

The J gene is TRBJ2-3, the V gene TRBV30; TRBD1 aligns across 7 bases. Trimming cost V 3 bases and J 3 bases; bases outside gene matches: 6. The CDR3 consists of 14 residues. Germline values: CDR1 GTSNPN, CDR2 SVGIG (reference sequence). The chain's CDR3 is CAWRPGGRTDTQYF. The CDR3, as DNA: TGTGCCTGGAGACCAGGGGGTCGAACAGATACGCAGTATTTT.

The chain carries TRBV6-1 and TRBJ2-2; 7 nucleotides match TRBD1. This CDR3 has 15 amino acids. V lost 4 bases to trimming and J lost 2 bases; unmatched junction nucleotides: 4. Per germline, CDR1 MNHNS and CDR2 SASEGT. The CDR3 sequence is CASSGQGRNTGELFF. CDR3 sequence (DNA): TGTGCCAGCAGTGGACAGGGTCGTAACACCGGGGAGCTGTTTTTT.

This chain joins TRBV4-2 and TRBJ2-7; 9 positions match TRBD1. This CDR3 is 14 amino acids long. With 4 bases clipped from V and 2 bases from J, the junction kept 3 bases outside the gene matches. CDR1 and CDR2 (germline): LGHNA, YNFKEQ. CDR3 sequence: CASSLTGGTYEQYF. CDR3 coding DNA: TGTGCCAGCAGCCTGACAGGGGGAACCTACGAGCAGTACTTC.

The V call is TRBV5-1, the J call TRBJ2-1; weak D call: TRBD2 (6 bases). The CDR3 spans 14 residues. The germline V gene has CDR1 SGHRS and CDR2 YFSETQ. V gave up 2 bases and J gave up 8 bases, with 14 bases separating them. The CDR3 protein is CASSFPGTLDEQFF. The CDR3 coding sequence is TGCGCCAGCAGCTTCCCCGGGACTCTGGATGAGCAGTTCTTC.

The chain is built from TRBV6-6 and TRBJ2-2, with a tentative D call TRBD2 (6 bases). The CDR3 covers 15 residues. Trimming took off 5 bases at V and 1 base at J, with 11 bases between the two ends. CDR1 MNHNY and CDR2 SVGAGI come from the germline V gene (reference sequence). The CDR3 nucleotides read TGTGCCAGCAGTCCTTTAGCGGAGAACACCGGGGAGCTGTTTTTT. Its translation: CASSPLAENTGELFF.

This clone appeared once. The V call is TRBV11-2, the J call TRBJ2-3; D might be TRBD1 (7 bases). The V gene's germline CDR1 is SGHAT and CDR2 FQNNGV. Trimming stripped 4 bases from V and 3 bases from J, with 17 bases between. The CDR3 loop spans 16 amino acids. CDR3 sequence reads: CASSSTGTRGTDTQYF. In DNA, the CDR3 is TGTGCCAGCAGCTCGACAGGGACCCGGGGGACAGATACGCAGTATTTT.

The rearrangement links TRBV9 to TRBJ2-7; 10 bases line up with TRBD2. The CDR3 loop spans 14 amino acids. V lost 4 bases, J lost 2 bases, and 3 bases stayed unmatched. Germline CDR1 and CDR2: SGDLS and YYNGEE. The chain's CDR3 is CASSPSGGAYEQYF. The CDR3 DNA reads as TGTGCCAGCAGCCCTAGCGGGGGAGCCTACGAGCAGTACTTC.

The J gene is TRBJ2-7, the V gene TRBV6-5; 8 nucleotides agree with TRBD1. The CDR3 is made up of 14 amino acids. The germline gives CDR1 MNHEY, CDR2 SVGAGI. Trimming removed 8 bases from V and 0 bases from J; junction bases left unmatched: 6. CDR3 nucleotide sequence: TGTGCCAGCCAGGGCCAGGGGGCCTCCTACGAGCAGTACTTC. Translating it yields CASQGQGASYEQYF.

V is TRBV27 and J is TRBJ2-1; a weak D match, TRBD2 (5 bases). The germline gives CDR1 MNHEY, CDR2 SMNVEV (reference sequence). This CDR3 region has 14 residues. V lost 3 bases to trimming and J lost 2 bases, with 8 bases between them. The CDR3 DNA sequence: TGTGCCAGCAGTTTTGGAGGTCCCTACAATGAGCAGTTCTTC. Amino acids: CASSFGGPYNEQFF.

This clone showed up just once. This rearrangement joins TRBV5-1 to TRBJ2-7, with 7 bases lining up with TRBD1. The CDR3 runs 16 residues. CDR1 and CDR2 (germline): SGHRS, YFSETQ. Unmatched junction bases numbered 9, after V lost 3 bases and J lost 0 bases. The CDR3 bases are TGCGCCAGCAGCTCCAAACAGGGGCAAAGCTCCTACGAGCAGTACTTC. Translating it yields CASSSKQGQSSYEQYF.

The V gene is TRBV28, the J gene TRBJ2-3, with 7 positions matching TRBD2. Losses at the gene ends were 3 bases for V and 5 bases for J; bases not matched to a gene: 5. The CDR3 totals 14 residues. Germline lookup yields CDR1 MDHEN and CDR2 SYDVKM. In DNA, the CDR3 is TGTGCCAGCAGTTTGGGGGGGAGGTTAGATACGCAGTATTTT. Translating gives CASSLGGRLDTQYF.

The genes are TRBV28 and TRBJ1-1; TRBD1 might be the D (6 bases). The germline CDR1 and CDR2 sequences are MDHEN and SYDVKM. The CDR3 consists of 13 residues. V was shortened by 5 bases and J by 10 bases, with 17 bases between the two germline ends. CDR3 sequence (DNA): TGTGCCAGCAGTAGGAGACAGGCAACGGGAGCTTTCTTT. Protein: CASSRRQATGAFF.

V usage is TRBV27 and J usage is TRBJ1-1, with 7 positions matching TRBD1. V lost 5 bases, J lost 2 bases, and 5 bases stayed unmatched. The CDR3 sequence is 14 residues long. From germline, CDR1 is MNHEY and CDR2 SMNVEV (reference sequence). Here the CDR3 reads CASSAGTVNTEAFF. In DNA form, the CDR3 reads TGTGCCAGCAGTGCCGGGACAGTTAACACTGAAGCTTTCTTT.

This clone was picked up a small number of times. The chain recombines TRBV7-9 with TRBJ1-1, with 7 bases aligning to TRBD1. V lost 5 bases, J lost 8 bases, and 5 bases stayed unmatched. CDR1 is SEHNR and CDR2 is FQNEAQ in the germline V gene (reference sequence). The CDR3 covers 12 residues. The CDR3 coding sequence is TGTGCCAGCAGCGCAGGGGGAATGGAAGCTTTCTTT. Residues: CASSAGGMEAFF.

The chain has TRBV25-1 and TRBJ1-1; D unresolved. This CDR3 spans 12 amino acids. The germline V and J ends were trimmed by 8 bases and 4 bases, with 11 bases remaining between them. CDR1 MGHDK and CDR2 SYGVNS come from the germline V gene. The CDR3 region has the DNA TGTGCCAGCGGGGAGTTATCCACTGAAGCTTTCTTT. It codes for CASGELSTEAFF.

In the case of this clone: At one boundary the junction diverges from the germline segment, which might be a read error. This sequence joins TRBV9 and TRBJ2-7; 7 bases line up with TRBD2. The CDR3 is 16 amino acids. Germline loops: CDR1 SGDLS, CDR2 YYNGEE. The CDR3 protein is CASSVELAGRSSEQYF. CDR3 bases: TGTGCCAGCAGCGTGGAATTAGCGGGTCGTTCCTCCGAGCAGTACTTC.